The clone carrying this T cell receptor (beta chain) appeared once. The antigen is undetermined. This CDR3 comprises 17 residues. From germline, CDR1 is SGHTA and CDR2 FQGTGA. Germline trimming cut 3 bases from V and 7 bases from J; bases unmatched to any gene: 8. The data are from a study of cytomegalovirus exposure and HLA in healthy donors. General study results and limits: The study carried out a later analysis of TCR beta sequences. It associated 15,000 to 20,000 of them with specific HLA alleles at a false discovery rate of 0.05. In a later analysis, V- and J-gene trimming of beta chains associated with a DCLRE1C missense variant, replicated independently. The HLA-A and HLA-B alleles of most subjects were reportedly predicted accurately from TCR beta sequences.

The PCR ran on 60 Vbeta and 13 Jbeta primers. Generated by immunoSEQ multiplex PCR, the TCRdb table keeps only in-frame clones and is missing some. Among 95,000 to 150,000 clones listed, around four fifths were seen once. J is TRBJ2-1 and V is TRBV7-3; 14 bases match TRBD2. The sequence derives from a man aged 18 to 30 in good health and CMV-seropositive. Sequencing was performed on PBMCs. CDR3 protein: CASSLRLAGGPMNEQFF. CDR3 DNA sequence: TGTGCCAGCAGCTTGAGACTAGCGGGGGGGCCGATGAATGAGCAGTTCTTC.